This TCR beta chain was sequenced in a study of shared clonotypes between healthy human individuals. Study overall: Three CD4 naive, three CD4 memory, two CD8 naive and one CD8 memory plate were used per donor.

Naive CD8 cells, CD45RO-negative and positively selected for CCR7, excluded terminally differentiated effector memory CD45RA+ cells. This CDR3 is 13 amino acids long. Trimming took 1 base from V and 8 from J, leaving 11 bases between them. Germline V CDR1 and CDR2: LGHNA, YSLEER. The DNA input per sorted-subset replicate PCR was 200 to 250 ng, corresponding to 30,000 or so T cell genomes. Produced via immunoSEQ multiplex PCR; TCRdb's table is partial and in-frame only. Of roughly 2.1 million clones listed, roughly 91% are singletons. The chain joins TRBV4-3 to TRBJ1-2; tentative D call: TRBD1 (5 bases). This clonotype originated in a man aged 18 to 30 in good health. Some clones in this sample may be carry-over from other donors' samples. Input material: naive CD8+ T cells from PBMCs. The CDR3 loop reads CASSQAGPSGYTF. DNA for the CDR3: TGCGCCAGCAGCCAAGCGGGACCCTCGGGCTACACCTTC.